These 25 T cell receptor beta chains were sequenced from one sample in a study of identical twins. Via MiXCR, TCRdb re-called the 5' RACE reads, giving one row per CDR3 protein. The sample consists of under 350,000 distinct CDR3 sequences, roughly 10% of them appearing once. This sample was also put to use in a study of yellow fever vaccine responses in identical twins.

The sequenced sample was CD8+ T cells sorted from blood. The receptor set was obtained from a woman aged 18-29 years in good health.

This clonotype was recorded a few times. This chain joins TRBV5-6 and TRBJ1-4, with TRBD1 identical over 8 bases. Unmatched junction bases numbered 4, after V lost 2 bases and J lost 10 bases. The CDR3 contains 13 residues. Germline CDR1 and CDR2: SGHDT and YYEEEE. The CDR3 DNA sequence: TGTGCCAGCAGCTTTCGACAGGGGCCAAAACTGTTTTTT. As protein: CASSFRQGPKLFF. Together with reference TRBV5-6 and TRBJ1-4, the CDR3 gives the full variable domain: DAGVTQSPTHLIKTRGQQVTLRCSPKSGHDTVSWYQQALGQGPQFIFQYYEEEERQRGNFPDRFSGHQFPNYSSELNVNALLLGDSALYLCASSFRQGPKLFFGSGTQLSVL.

This clonotype was detected ten times or more. The CDR3 DNA is TGCAGTGCTAGGGAGGGGTCTCAACAAGAGACCCAGTACTTC. Its protein product is CSAREGSQQETQYF. This rearrangement joins TRBV20-1 to TRBJ2-5, with a weak D call TRBD2 (6 bases). This CDR3 has 14 amino acids. Germline V CDR1 and CDR2: DFQATT, SNEGSKA (reference sequence). The V and J ends lost 3 bases and 2 bases respectively, with 13 bases between them.

The chain links TRBV4-3 to TRBJ2-1; 10 bases agree with TRBD2. V gave up 5 bases and J gave up 1 base; unmatched junction bases: 2. Per the germline V gene, CDR1 is LGHNA and CDR2 is YSLEER. The CDR3 has 15 amino acids. CDR3 amino acids: CASSATSGSYNEQFF. CDR3 nucleotides: TGCGCCAGCAGCGCGACTAGCGGGTCCTACAATGAGCAGTTCTTC.

This clonotype appeared many times. This chain links TRBV2 with TRBJ2-3; the D gene is possibly TRBD2 (5 bases). Trimming removed 1 base at V and 9 bases at J, with 14 bases between. This CDR3 is built from 14 residues. Germline CDR1 is SNHLY and CDR2 is FYNNEI. CDR3 residues: CASSEGVGLWTQYF. The CDR3 DNA reads as TGTGCCAGCAGTGAAGGGGTTGGACTGTGGACGCAGTATTTT.

This clonotype was seen only a few times. The V call is TRBV7-9, the J call TRBJ1-1; D uncertain. The CDR3 has 15 residues. V lost 2 bases to trimming and J lost 6 bases, with 16 bases between them. Germline CDR1 SEHNR, CDR2 FQNEAQ (reference sequence). CDR3 residues: CASSLLVRESSEAFF. The CDR3 bases are TGTGCCAGCAGCTTACTTGTCAGAGAATCTTCTGAAGCTTTCTTT.

This clonotype was recorded at least ten times. The gene calls are TRBV24-1 and TRBJ2-5; the match to TRBD1 covers 8 bases. V shed 3 bases and J 1 base; nucleotides not matched to a gene: 3. The germline V gene encodes CDR1 KGHDR and CDR2 SFDVKD. The CDR3 covers 15 residues. The CDR3 reads CATSDVDRAQETQYF. DNA of the CDR3: TGTGCCACCAGTGATGTGGACAGGGCCCAAGAGACCCAGTACTTC.

This chain links TRBV7-9 with TRBJ2-2; a possible D gene is TRBD1 (5 bases). CDR3 length equals 16 residues. Between the trimmed V and J ends, which lost 5 bases and 0 bases, there was a span of 13 bases. Germline assignment: CDR1 SEHNR and CDR2 FQNEAQ (reference sequence). The CDR3 nucleotides read TGTGCCAGCAGCCTGACTTCAGGGTCGAACACCGGGGAGCTGTTTTTT. The encoded protein is CASSLTSGSNTGELFF.

This chain connects TRBV27 to TRBJ2-1; D tentatively reads TRBD1 or TRBD2 (5 bases each). V was trimmed by 3 bases and J by 7 bases, leaving 28 bases between them. CDR1 is MNHEY and CDR2 is SMNVEV in the germline V gene (reference sequence). The CDR3 covers 19 residues. The CDR3 DNA reads TGTGCCAGCAGTTTGGACCCCGGGGCGCGGGCTCCCCTAGGGAATGAGCAGTTCTTC. It translates to CASSLDPGARAPLGNEQFF.

In this sample, this clonotype turned up many times. The chain links TRBV12-3 or TRBV12-4 to TRBJ2-7; D may match TRBD1 or TRBD2 (5 bases each). The ends were cut back, 4 bases at V and 4 bases at J, with 11 bases in the middle. CDR3 size: 13 residues. The CDR3 loop is CASSWGTAYEQYF. CDR3 in DNA: TGTGCCAGCAGTTGGGGGACGGCTTACGAGCAGTACTTC.

This clonotype was seen ten or more times. The rearrangement links TRBV6-2 or TRBV6-3 to TRBJ2-7; D ambiguous. This CDR3 spans 16 amino acids. V was cut by 0 bases and J by 2 bases, with 14 bases left in between. The germline gives CDR1 MNHEY, CDR2 SVGEGT. The CDR3 loop is CASSYSTLAPTYEQYF. CDR3 coding DNA: TGTGCCAGCAGTTACTCGACATTAGCACCTACCTACGAGCAGTACTTC.

This clonotype has more than one count but fewer than ten. J is TRBJ2-7 and V is TRBV6-5, with 10 positions matching TRBD1. CDR1 and CDR2 (germline): MNHEY, SVGAGI. J gave up 2 bases and V 0 bases, and 13 bases lay outside the gene matches. The CDR3 has 19 residues. Here the CDR3 DNA reads TGTGCCAGCAGTTACTCGAATCGGCCTCCCGGGACAGGGGCCTACGAGCAGTACTTC. Amino acids: CASSYSNRPPGTGAYEQYF.

The chain combines TRBV5-6 with TRBJ2-2; D unclear. The CDR3 runs to 13 residues. V gave up 7 bases and J gave up 4 bases, with 11 bases separating them. Germline lookup yields CDR1 SGHDT and CDR2 YYEEEE. The CDR3 sequence: CASGPDLTGELFF. CDR3 sequence (DNA): TGTGCCAGCGGCCCCGACCTCACCGGGGAGCTGTTTTTT. The full variable domain, with the rest looked up from reference TRBV5-6 and TRBJ2-2, is DAGVTQSPTHLIKTRGQQVTLRCSPKSGHDTVSWYQQALGQGPQFIFQYYEEEERQRGNFPDRFSGHQFPNYSSELNVNALLLGDSALYLCASGPDLTGELFFGEGSRLTVL.

In this sample, this clonotype turned up many times. The chain is built from TRBV6-5 and TRBJ1-1; no reliable D call. CDR3 size: 13 residues. Germline-derived CDR1 and CDR2 are MNHEY and SVGAGI. Trimming left V 2 bases short and J 7 bases short, with 11 bases between. The CDR3 sequence: CASSYTDFDEAFF. CDR3 DNA: TGTGCCAGCAGTTACACGGATTTCGATGAAGCTTTCTTT.

This rearrangement joins TRBV7-9 to TRBJ2-5, with TRBD1 matching over 7 bases. V shed 2 bases, J shed 0 bases, and the junction held 9 bases outside the gene matches. Per germline, CDR1 SEHNR and CDR2 FQNEAQ (reference sequence). The CDR3 extends over 17 amino acids. CDR3 DNA: TGTGCCAGCAGCTTAAGGGGCGACAGGGTGTACCAAGAGACCCAGTACTTC. Encoded protein: CASSLRGDRVYQETQYF.

Many counts were recorded for this clonotype. Its ends do not fully match the called genes, so a read error is possible. The chain couples TRBV7-9 to TRBJ2-5; D uncertain. Germline V gives CDR1 SEHNR, CDR2 FQNEAQ (reference sequence). The CDR3 spans 12 residues. DNA of the CDR3: TGTGCCAGCAGCTTATCTACAAGACTTGAAGACTTC. This translates into CASSLSTRLEDF.

This clonotype has more than one count but fewer than ten. This sequence joins TRBV7-3 and TRBJ2-7; D gene ambiguous. This CDR3 contains 15 residues. CDR1 and CDR2 (germline): SGHTA, FQGTGA. Between the trimmed V and J ends, which lost 2 bases and 0 bases, there was a span of 11 bases. CDR3 residues: CASSLYGGTSYEQYF. CDR3 coding DNA: TGTGCCAGCAGCTTATATGGCGGAACCTCCTACGAGCAGTACTTC.

This chain joins TRBV7-6 and TRBJ1-6; D possibly corresponds to TRBD1 (5 bases). Between the trimmed V and J ends, which lost 1 base and 7 bases, there was a span of 14 bases. The CDR3 runs 16 residues. Germline CDR1 SGHVS, CDR2 FNYEAQ. CDR3 nucleotide sequence: TGTGCCAGCAGCTTAGATGGCGCTTGGGGGAATTCACCCCTCCACTTT. Protein product: CASSLDGAWGNSPLHF.

The chain uses TRBV4-3 and TRBJ2-3, with 10 bases matching TRBD2. CDR1 is LGHNA and CDR2 is YSLEER in the germline V gene. The V gene end was trimmed by 0 bases and the J gene end by 6 bases; junction bases not matched to a gene: 6. The CDR3 loop spans 16 amino acids. The CDR3 loop is CASSQDPSGSKDTQYF. The CDR3 bases are TGCGCCAGCAGCCAAGACCCTAGCGGGAGTAAGGATACGCAGTATTTT.

This rearrangement joins TRBV12-3 or TRBV12-4 to TRBJ2-5; weak D call: TRBD1 (6 bases). CDR3 length: 13 residues. The ends were cut back, 7 bases at V and 5 bases at J, with 14 bases in the middle. The CDR3 nucleotides read TGTGCCAGCATGAGCAGGGGCCGGGAGACCCAGTACTTC. Protein: CASMSRGRETQYF.

The chain is built from TRBV18 and TRBJ1-1; no firm D call. This CDR3 is 17 amino acids long. Per germline, CDR1 KGHSH and CDR2 LQKENI. Trimming pared 0 bases from V and 0 bases from J, leaving 14 bases between. The CDR3 spells CASSPPYGETLNTEAFF. CDR3 sequence (DNA): TGTGCCAGCTCACCACCGTACGGGGAAACCTTGAACACTGAAGCTTTCTTT. Full variable domain (rest looked up from reference TRBV18 and TRBJ1-1): NAGVMQNPRHLVRRRGQEARLRCSPMKGHSHVYWYRQLPEEGLKFMVYLQKENIIDESGMPKERFSAEFPKEGPSILRIQQVVRGDSAAYFCASSPPYGETLNTEAFFGQGTRLTVV.

The V gene is TRBV12-3 or TRBV12-4, the J gene TRBJ2-1; D possibly corresponds to TRBD2 (7 bases). V was cut by 4 bases and J by 10 bases, with 11 bases left in between. The CDR3 consists of 12 residues. In DNA form, the CDR3 reads TGTGCCAGCAGTTGGGGGGGCCGCGAGCAGTTCTTC. It is translated as CASSWGGREQFF.

This clonotype was detected ten times or more. This chain joins TRBV6-6 and TRBJ2-1; D might be TRBD2 (5 bases). V was pared by 6 bases and J by 10 bases, with 13 bases between. The CDR3 is 12 residues long. Germline CDR1 MNHNY, CDR2 SVGAGI (reference sequence). In DNA form, the CDR3 reads TGTGCCAGCAGCCCCGGGAAGCCCGAGCAGTTCTTC. The encoded protein is CASSPGKPEQFF.

There are a few counts of this clonotype. This chain links TRBV28 with TRBJ2-1; D is perhaps TRBD2 (5 bases). Trimming removed 6 bases at V and 0 bases at J, with 12 bases between. CDR3 length: 15 residues. CDR1 is MDHEN and CDR2 is SYDVKM in the germline V gene. The CDR3 sequence: CASRARGSSYNEQFF. The CDR3 region has the DNA TGTGCCAGCAGGGCGCGTGGGAGCTCCTACAATGAGCAGTTCTTC.

This clonotype was found many times. The chain is built from TRBV29-1 and TRBJ2-1; the D is unclear. Germline V lookup: CDR1 SQVTM, CDR2 ANQGSEA. V was shortened by 0 bases and J by 7 bases, with 10 bases between the two germline ends. The CDR3 runs to 13 residues. The CDR3 DNA reads as TGCAGCGTTGAAGATGGGCTAGAGAATGAGCAGTTCTTC. Protein product: CSVEDGLENEQFF.

This clonotype was counted many times. J is TRBJ2-3 and V is TRBV12-3 or TRBV12-4; no clear D. Trimming left V 3 bases short and J 0 bases short, with 4 bases between. This CDR3 has 13 residues. In DNA, the CDR3 is TGTGCCAGCAGTTTCCAGAGCACAGATACGCAGTATTTT. Translated, it gives CASSFQSTDTQYF.